Here is one T cell receptor (beta chain) with its context. The multiple sclerosis control group was made up of treatment-naive patients with stable or active relapsing-remitting disease. The ends were cut back, 1 base at V and 4 bases at J, with 13 bases in the middle. The germline V gene has CDR1 SEHNR and CDR2 FQNEAQ (reference sequence). The CDR3 spans 15 residues. Random hexamers were used to reverse transcribe an amount of about 0.45 to 1 ug RNA. immunoSEQ multiplex PCR amplified TCR beta CDR3 across 54 Vbeta, 13 Jbeta. TCRdb itself ran the immunoSEQ multiplex PCR reads through MiXCR, one entry per CDR3 protein. The sample has about 200,000 distinct CDR3 sequences, approximately 90% seen once. This entry comes from a study of CD8 T cells in Susac syndrome.

The chain couples TRBV7-9 to TRBJ1-2, with no clear D. Sample: CD8+ T cells from PBMCs. The receptor was isolated from a human donor with multiple sclerosis. CDR3 region: CASSLEEDGLYGYTF. CDR3 in DNA: TGTGCCAGCAGCTTAGAGGAGGACGGGCTCTATGGCTACACCTTC.